A single sample is the source of the 21 T cell receptor beta chains below, sequenced in a study of shared clonotypes between healthy human individuals. Generated by immunoSEQ multiplex PCR, the TCRdb table keeps only in-frame clones and is missing some. The repertoire holds approximately 2.5 million clones, with 80% to 95% as singletons. Input material: naive CD4+ T cells from PBMCs. Subset meaning: CD45RA+ positively selected. The receptors shown here come from a man between 18 and 35 years old in good health. Some clones in this sample may be carry-over from other donors' samples.

This chain links TRBV5-6 with TRBJ1-6, with D perhaps TRBD1 (5 bases). The V end was cut by 1 base, the J end by 10 bases, with 15 bases between. Per the germline V gene, CDR1 is SGHDT and CDR2 is YYEEEE. The CDR3 spans 15 residues. The CDR3 nucleotides are TGTGCCAGCAGCTTGAATGGGGGGGTCGAATCACCCCTCCACTTT. Its translation is CASSLNGGVESPLHF.

About this clone itself: At one end the junction does not follow the germline gene, possibly because of a read error. J is TRBJ1-2 and V is TRBV2; maybe TRBD1 (6 bases). CDR1 is SNHLY and CDR2 is FYNNEI in the germline V gene. The CDR3 is 14 amino acids. CDR3 loop: CASSITGTTLLWTF. As DNA, the CDR3 is TGTGCCAGCAGTATAACCGGGACAACGTTATTATGGACTTTC.

The chain combines TRBV5-1 with TRBJ2-7, with a weak D call TRBD1 (6 bases). Germline CDR1 is SGHRS and CDR2 is YFSETQ. CDR3 size: 14 residues. The V gene lost 2 bases and the J gene lost 5 bases, with 14 bases spanning the gap. The CDR3 DNA follows: TGCGCCAGCAGCTTAGGTGACAGGAGCCACGAGCAGTACTTC. This translates into CASSLGDRSHEQYF. Variable domain in full (rest from reference TRBV5-1 and TRBJ2-7): KAGVTQTPRYLIKTRGQQVTLSCSPISGHRSVSWYQQTPGQGLQFLFEYFSETQRNKGNFPGRFSGRQFSNSRSEMNVSTLELGDSALYLCASSLGDRSHEQYFGPGTRLTVT.

Turning to this clone: The same CDR3 arises from other DNA sequences in this sample as well. The V and J genes are TRBV28 and TRBJ1-2; 8 positions match TRBD1. This CDR3 spans 13 amino acids. Germline V gene sequence: CDR1 MDHEN, CDR2 SYDVKM. V gave up 6 bases and J gave up 4 bases; unmatched junction bases: 4. In DNA form, the CDR3 reads TGTGCCAGCAGCCTCAGGGGGCGCTATGGCTACACCTTC. Translating gives CASSLRGRYGYTF.

The chain combines TRBV6-6 with TRBJ2-7; perhaps TRBD2 as D (6 bases). V lost 5 bases, J lost 7 bases, and 15 bases lay in between. Germline CDR1 MNHNY, CDR2 SVGAGI (reference sequence). The CDR3 loop spans 13 amino acids. As DNA, the CDR3 is TGTGCCAGCAGTGGCCGGGACTCCGAGGAGCAGTACTTC. Its protein product is CASSGRDSEEQYF.

This clone was picked up a small number of times. The DNA for the CDR3 is TGTGCCAGTAGTACAGGCAGGGGCGACTATGGCTACACCTTC. Translation gives CASSTGRGDYGYTF. V gene TRBV19 combines with J gene TRBJ1-2; possibly TRBD1 for D (6 bases). The CDR3 sequence is 14 residues long. Trimming removed 4 bases at V and 3 bases at J, with 12 bases between. The germline V gene has CDR1 LNHDA and CDR2 SQIVND (reference sequence).

V is TRBV2 and J is TRBJ2-2, with D maybe TRBD2 (6 bases). The length of the CDR3 is 16 residues. The V end was cut by 6 bases, the J end by 7 bases, with 21 bases between. Germline assignment: CDR1 SNHLY and CDR2 FYNNEI. In DNA form, the CDR3 reads TGTGCCAGCAGGGGTCCGGGACTCAGTGTTTACGGGGAGCTGTTTTTT. It translates to CASRGPGLSVYGELFF.

This rearrangement joins TRBV29-1 to TRBJ2-1; 9 positions match TRBD2. The trim removed 5 bases at V and 3 bases at J, leaving 5 bases unmatched. The CDR3 runs to 14 residues. Germline CDR1 is SQVTM and CDR2 is ANQGSEA. The CDR3 nucleotides are TGCAGCGTTATCCGACTAGCGGTCTACAATGAGCAGTTCTTC. The encoded protein is CSVIRLAVYNEQFF.

The CDR3 loop is CASGSTSGINNEQFF. CDR3 bases: TGTGCCAGCGGCAGTACTAGCGGAATCAACAATGAGCAGTTCTTC. The V call is TRBV11-2, the J call TRBJ2-1; 8 nucleotides line up with TRBD2. CDR1 is SGHAT, CDR2 FQNNGV, per germline. The CDR3 length is 15 residues. V dropped 8 bases and J dropped 5; count of bases not matched to a gene: 11.

The chain is built from TRBV7-9 and TRBJ2-2; 8 positions agree with TRBD1. The J segment lost 5 bases and the V segment lost 1 base, leaving 15 bases of the junction unmatched. Germline CDR1 SEHNR, CDR2 FQNEAQ (reference sequence). This CDR3 has 19 residues. The CDR3 spells CASSLGELDREFSTGELFF. The CDR3 DNA sequence: TGTGCCAGCAGCTTAGGAGAACTGGACAGGGAGTTTAGTACCGGGGAGCTGTTTTTT.

V is TRBV28 and J is TRBJ2-3; 11 nucleotides match TRBD1. Germline lookup yields CDR1 MDHEN and CDR2 SYDVKM. CDR3 size: 15 residues. V shed 4 bases and J 5 bases; nucleotides not matched to a gene: 5. CDR3 bases: TGTGCCAGCAGTTCCCCCGGGACAGGGGGAGATACGCAGTATTTT. Its protein is CASSSPGTGGDTQYF. Drawing the rest from reference TRBV28 and TRBJ2-3, the complete variable domain is DVKVTQSSRYLVKRTGEKVFLECVQDMDHENMFWYRQDPGLGLRLIYFSYDVKMKEKGDIPEGYSVSREKKERFSLILESASTNQTSMYLCASSSPGTGGDTQYFGPGTRLTVL.

A word on this clone: The same CDR3 also results from other DNA sequences found in this sample. The chain joins TRBV5-1 to TRBJ1-2; D uncertain. Germline V gene lookup returns CDR1 SGHRS and CDR2 YFSETQ. This CDR3 region has 11 residues. The V gene lost 4 bases and the J gene lost 4 bases, with 5 bases spanning the gap. This CDR3 reads CASSLGYGYTF. The CDR3 DNA sequence: TGCGCCAGCAGCCTAGGCTATGGCTACACCTTC.

Note on this clone: Other nucleotide sequences in the sample specify the same CDR3. This chain links TRBV5-1 with TRBJ2-5, with D tentatively TRBD2 (6 bases). CDR3 length equals 13 residues. In germline, CDR1 is SGHRS, CDR2 YFSETQ. The V end lost 0 bases, the J end lost 5 bases, and 8 bases lay between the germline ends. CDR3 coding DNA: TGCGCCAGCAGCTTGGATGCGGGGGAGACCCAGTACTTC. Its translation is CASSLDAGETQYF.

The chain couples TRBV29-1 to TRBJ1-2, with TRBD1 matching over 7 bases. V trimming: 7 bases; J trimming: 5 bases; junction bases outside the gene matches: 10. CDR1 is SQVTM and CDR2 is ANQGSEA in the germline V gene. The CDR3 loop spans 13 amino acids. In DNA, the CDR3 is TGCAGCGCTGGGGGCAGGGGGGGATATGGCTACACCTTC. This codes for CSAGGRGGYGYTF.

This clone occurred once. The chain carries TRBV5-1 and TRBJ2-3, with 9 positions matching TRBD1. The germline CDR1 and CDR2 sequences are SGHRS and YFSETQ. The CDR3 is 16 amino acids. J gave up 3 bases and V 7 bases, and 12 bases lay outside the gene matches. DNA for the CDR3: TGCGCCAGCTTCGTTTCGGGGACAGGGCTAACAGATACGCAGTATTTT. This translates into CASFVSGTGLTDTQYF.

CDR3 coding DNA: TGCGCCAGCACGCCCACCCTGGCGGGGGCCTACAATGAGCAGTTCTTC. Translating gives CASTPTLAGAYNEQFF. This sequence joins TRBV5-1 and TRBJ2-1; TRBD2 matches 7 bases. Losses at the gene ends were 6 bases for V and 2 bases for J; bases not matched to a gene: 11. Looked up from germline, CDR1 is SGHRS and CDR2 is YFSETQ. The CDR3 has 16 amino acids.

As concerns this clone: The same CDR3 also results from other DNA sequences found in this sample. V and J are TRBV2 and TRBJ2-1; weak D call: TRBD1 (6 bases). Germline values: CDR1 SNHLY, CDR2 FYNNEI. Trimming stripped 7 bases from V and 0 bases from J, with 13 bases between. The CDR3 totals 15 residues. Written as DNA, the CDR3 is TGTGCCAGCACCATACAGGGATCCTCCTACAATGAGCAGTTCTTC. This gives the protein CASTIQGSSYNEQFF. The full variable domain, its missing parts supplied by reference TRBV2 and TRBJ2-1, is EPEVTQTPSHQVTQMGQEVILRCVPISNHLYFYWYRQILGQKVEFLVSFYNNEISEKSEIFDDQFSVERPDGSNFTLKIRSTKLEDSAMYFCASTIQGSSYNEQFFGPGTRLTVL.

The chain combines TRBV27 with TRBJ2-1; possibly TRBD2 for D (6 bases). Per germline, CDR1 MNHEY and CDR2 SMNVEV (reference sequence). With 7 bases removed from V and 6 bases from J, the gap between germline ends came to 13 bases. CDR3 size: 13 residues. The CDR3 nucleotides are TGTGCCAGCAACCCCGCCGGGGGCAATGAGCAGTTCTTC. It yields the protein CASNPAGGNEQFF.

This clone showed up just once. The V call is TRBV11-2, the J call TRBJ2-3, with TRBD2 matching 9 bases. The germline CDR1 and CDR2 sequences are SGHAT and FQNNGV. This CDR3 spans 18 amino acids. J gave up 0 bases and V 5 bases, and 12 bases lay outside the gene matches. The CDR3 region has the DNA TGTGCCAGCAGCCCGCAGAGGGCGGGAGGGCCGAGCACAGATACGCAGTATTTT. Its protein is CASSPQRAGGPSTDTQYF.

This rearrangement joins TRBV15 to TRBJ1-4; D possibly corresponds to TRBD1 (6 bases). The CDR3 has 17 residues. CDR1 is LNHNV, CDR2 YYDKDF, per germline (reference sequence). Trimming took 1 base from V and 0 from J, leaving 12 bases between them. In DNA, the CDR3 is TGTGCCACCAGCAGAGGCGGGGGGCAAGCAACTAATGAAAAACTGTTTTTT. Its protein product is CATSRGGGQATNEKLFF.

The gene calls are TRBV28 and TRBJ1-5; tentative D call: TRBD1 (6 bases). Trimming stripped 2 bases from V and 5 bases from J, with 13 bases between. Germline V lookup: CDR1 MDHEN, CDR2 SYDVKM. This CDR3 region has 15 residues. Here the CDR3 reads CASSLLGAIDQPQHF. DNA of the CDR3: TGTGCCAGCAGTTTACTGGGGGCAATCGATCAGCCCCAGCATTTT. Full variable domain (missing parts from reference TRBV28 and TRBJ1-5): DVKVTQSSRYLVKRTGEKVFLECVQDMDHENMFWYRQDPGLGLRLIYFSYDVKMKEKGDIPEGYSVSREKKERFSLILESASTNQTSMYLCASSLLGAIDQPQHFGDGTRLSIL.